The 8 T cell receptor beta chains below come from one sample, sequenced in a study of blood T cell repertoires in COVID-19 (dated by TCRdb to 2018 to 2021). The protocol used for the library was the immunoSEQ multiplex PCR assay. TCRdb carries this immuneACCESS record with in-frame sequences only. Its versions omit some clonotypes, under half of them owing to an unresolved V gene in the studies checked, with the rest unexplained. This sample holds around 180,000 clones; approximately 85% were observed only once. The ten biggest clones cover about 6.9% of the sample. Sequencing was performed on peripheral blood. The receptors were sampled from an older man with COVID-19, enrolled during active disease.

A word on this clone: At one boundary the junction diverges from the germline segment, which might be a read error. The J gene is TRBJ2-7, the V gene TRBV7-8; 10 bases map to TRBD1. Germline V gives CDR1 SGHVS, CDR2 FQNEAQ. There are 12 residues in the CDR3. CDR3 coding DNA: TGTGCCAGCAGCCCCCCGGACAGGGGGTTGCACTTC. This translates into CASSPPDRGLHF.

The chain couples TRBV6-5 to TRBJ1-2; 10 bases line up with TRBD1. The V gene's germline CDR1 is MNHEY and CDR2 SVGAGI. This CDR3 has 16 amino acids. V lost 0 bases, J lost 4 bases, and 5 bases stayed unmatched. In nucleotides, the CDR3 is TGTGCCAGCAGTTACTCAAGGACAGGGGGAGCCTATGGCTACACCTTC. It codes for CASSYSRTGGAYGYTF.

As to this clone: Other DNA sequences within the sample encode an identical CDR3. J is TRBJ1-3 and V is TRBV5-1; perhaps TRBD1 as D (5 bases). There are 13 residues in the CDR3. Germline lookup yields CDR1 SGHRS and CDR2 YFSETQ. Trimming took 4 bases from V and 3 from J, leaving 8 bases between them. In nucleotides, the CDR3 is TGCGCCAGCAGCCCCCAGGGTGGAAACACCATATATTTT. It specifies CASSPQGGNTIYF.

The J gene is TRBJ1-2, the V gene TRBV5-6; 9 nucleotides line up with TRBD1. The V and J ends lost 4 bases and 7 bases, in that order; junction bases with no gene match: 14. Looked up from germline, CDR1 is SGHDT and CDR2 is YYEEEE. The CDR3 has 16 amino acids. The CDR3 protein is CASSPLRDRERGGYTF. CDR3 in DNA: TGTGCCAGCAGCCCTCTTCGGGACAGGGAAAGGGGTGGCTACACCTTC.

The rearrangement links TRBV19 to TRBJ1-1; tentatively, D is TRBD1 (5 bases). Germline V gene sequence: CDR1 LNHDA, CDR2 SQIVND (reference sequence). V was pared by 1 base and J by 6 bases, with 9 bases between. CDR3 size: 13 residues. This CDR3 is CASSIGGGAEAFF. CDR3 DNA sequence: TGTGCCAGTAGTATAGGCGGGGGTGCTGAAGCTTTCTTT.

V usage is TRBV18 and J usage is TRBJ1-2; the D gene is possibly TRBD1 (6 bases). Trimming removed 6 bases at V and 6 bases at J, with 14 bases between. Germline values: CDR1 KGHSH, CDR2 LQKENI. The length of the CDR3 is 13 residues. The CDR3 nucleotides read TGTGCCAGCTCGGGGGCCGCTGAGGATGGCTACACCTTC. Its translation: CASSGAAEDGYTF.

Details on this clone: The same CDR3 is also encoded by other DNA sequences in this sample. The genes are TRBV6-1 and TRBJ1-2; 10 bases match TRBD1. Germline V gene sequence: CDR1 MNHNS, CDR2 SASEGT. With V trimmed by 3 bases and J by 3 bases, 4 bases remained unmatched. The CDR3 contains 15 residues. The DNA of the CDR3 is TGTGCCAGCAGTGAGACCGGGACAGGGGACTATGGCTACACCTTC. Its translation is CASSETGTGDYGYTF.

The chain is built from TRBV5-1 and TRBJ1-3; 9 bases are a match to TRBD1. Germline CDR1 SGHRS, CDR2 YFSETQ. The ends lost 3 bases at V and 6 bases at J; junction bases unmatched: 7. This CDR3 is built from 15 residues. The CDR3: CASSWGTGRENTIYF. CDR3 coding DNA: TGCGCCAGCAGCTGGGGGACAGGGAGGGAAAACACCATATATTTT.